This T cell receptor beta chain was captured by sequencing in a study of T cell responses to AZD1222 COVID-19 vaccine. Background on the study: Second doses were pooled across both intervals (about 4 or about 12 weeks).

Worth noting for this clone: The target antigen is unknown.

The CDR3 has 15 amino acids. V lost 0 bases and J 7 bases, leaving 13 bases between the germline ends. Germline CDR1 is LGHDT and CDR2 is YNNKEL (reference sequence). Some clones are missing from TCRdb's copy, which holds only in-frame ones; the method was immunoSEQ multiplex PCR. The sample gives about 120,000 clones, roughly 90% of which show up once; approximately 8% is in the top ten. The study's findings and limits: Only a handful of individuals given AZD1222 were seropositive at baseline. Repertoire samples came only from after the peak T cell response.

This receptor was taken from an adult in good health. This chain uses TRBV3-1 (or the pseudogene TRBV3-2) with TRBJ1-5, with a weak D call TRBD1 (5 bases). Sequenced here: peripheral blood, sampled on day 0 of AZD1222 vaccination. The DNA for the CDR3 is TGTGCCAGCAGCCAAGAGGTTGGGGCGGGCCAGCCCCAGCATTTT. Its protein product is CASSQEVGAGQPQHF.